This section outlines one T cell receptor beta chain sequence together with its context. The data belong to a study of blood T cell repertoires in COVID-19. Sequenced by immunoSEQ multiplex PCR; TCRdb stores in-frame clones only, minus some. Here the sample spans 55,000 to 75,000 clones, over 80% being singletons. The germline gives CDR1 SGHRS, CDR2 YFSETQ. There are 14 residues in the CDR3. V was trimmed by 4 bases and J by 8 bases, leaving 18 bases between them. The sequence was obtained from a man aged 45 to 65 with active COVID-19. The chain is built from TRBV5-1 and TRBJ1-1, with D uncertain. Sequencing was carried out using peripheral blood. CDR3 sequence reads: CASSRLAAGEEAFF. In nucleotides, the CDR3 is TGCGCCAGCAGCCGCTTGGCTGCAGGTGAGGAAGCTTTCTTT.